This TCR beta chain derives from a study of OX40 agonist ivuxolimab in advanced cancers. In the study overall: Patients received ivuxolimab, an intravenous treatment, every 2 weeks at 0.01 to 10 mg/kg. Among those enrolled, mean age was 60 years (range about 23 to 90) and roughly 84% were male. It was permissible to have had prior anti-PD-1, anti-PD-L1 or anti-CTLA-4 therapy, and approximately 41% had some.

Samples were taken at baseline and on day 1 of cycles 4 and 7. The CDR3 has 14 amino acids. V lost 8 bases to trimming and J lost 10 bases; unmatched junction nucleotides: 9. CDR1 MDHEN and CDR2 SYDVKM come from the germline V gene. The repertoire was sequenced with immunoSEQ multiplex PCR; TCRdb's copy has only in-frame clones and lacks some. The sample has over 50,000 clones, over 80% seen once; the top ten hold roughly 3.9%. The chain has TRBV28 and TRBJ1-6, with 9 bases aligning to TRBD1. The source of this sequence is an adult with an advanced solid tumor such as melanoma, head and neck, liver or kidney cancer. Material: CD4+ or CD8+ T cells sorted from blood, obtained in a trial of the OX40 agonist ivuxolimab. The CDR3: CASAEGQGWSPLHF. The CDR3, as DNA: TGTGCCAGCGCGGAGGGACAGGGTTGGTCACCCCTCCACTTT.